This note documents a single T cell receptor (beta chain) sequence. It has no much larger one-base neighbor in the sample; base qualities were not kept. This entry is derived from a study of T cells in tuberculosis (dated by TCRdb to the late 2010s). Some background on the complete study: The study combined CD1B tetramers and high-throughput TCR immunosequencing to characterize T cells specific for the mycobacterial lipid antigen glucose monomycolate (GMM). On the study overall, not on this receptor specifically: T cells that bind the CD1B-GMM tetramer with low affinity may not have been captured by the stringent sort gate.

Because TCR-alpha and TCR-beta chains were sequenced unpaired, no information on chain pairing was available. TCR libraries were generated with the immunoSEQ multiplex PCR assay, using TCR-beta and/or TCR-alpha/delta assays for each sample. The amplified TCR libraries were sequenced on the Illumina high-throughput platform. As for the original processing: Clustering and dimensionality reduction relied on pairwise TCRdist distances among GMM-specific receptors from T cells that were either sorted ex vivo or expanded in vitro. Sequence motifs defined by gene usage and CDR3 content were tested for enrichment in tetramer-positive versus tetramer-negative populations. The clones in this table, taken by TCRdb from immuneACCESS, are in-frame only. Not every clone is retained; where verified, under half of the shortfall comes from an unresolved V gene, and the cause of the rest is unknown. Clonal size and the V and J genes are those of that table, whereas D and trimming came from the DNA. This sample holds tens of thousands of clones; approximately 90% were observed only once. The ten largest clones represent about 1.9% of the sample.

CDR1 is given as MNHEY and CDR2 as SMNVEV, both from the germline V gene (reference sequence). There are 14 amino acids in the CDR3, from cysteine to phenylalanine inclusive. Left in the record is the CDR3 DNA by itself, 42 bases read in frame from the first base. V is pruned by 6 bases and J by 7 bases, leaving 9 bases of the junction without a gene match. PBMC were thawed, rested overnight, stained with GMM-loaded CD1B tetramer, a Live/Dead dye and anti-CD3, and then sorted on a FACS Aria II. C32 glucose monomycolate purified from Rhodococcus equi was loaded onto CD1B tetramers. Before cryopreservation, the PBMC later used for tetramer sorting had been depleted of CD14-expressing monocytes as part of a separate study. From each donor, about 100,000 tetramer-negative cells were also sorted and analyzed side by side with the tetramer-positive cells. GMM-loaded CD1B tetramers were used to sort antigen-specific T cells from a handful of healthy South African adults.

The specimen sequenced was CD1b-GMM tetramer-negative cells sorted from PBMCs. The sample's cell subset or site, from its label and the paper: T cells not binding CD1B-GMM tetramer, sorted from same donor. Rearrangement joined TRBV27 to TRBJ1-2, and 9 junctional nucleotides match TRBD1. The sequence was collected from an adult woman with latent tuberculosis. DNA sequence: TGTGCCAGCAGCCTACAGGGGGCAGGGGTTGGCTACACCTTC. It codes for CASSLQGAGVGYTF.